This T cell receptor (beta chain) originates from a study of human T cells and chemical hapten exposure. One entry per CDR3 protein, called by TCRdb with MiXCR from the RACE reads. Among fewer than 150,000 distinct CDR3 sequences listed, roughly 14% were seen once. Sample time point: pre-sensitization, week 0. Treatment: therapeutic diphenylcyclopropenone sensitization with weekly scalp DPC. This clonotype was seen at least ten times. Germline lookup yields CDR1 SGHRS and CDR2 YFSETQ. V was clipped by 4 bases and J by 6 bases; unmatched bases: 5. The CDR3 contains 14 residues. The specimen was whole blood, collected in connection with sensitization to the hapten diphenylcyclopropenone (DPC). The clonotype originates from a woman between 18 and 30 years old with alopecia areata. Some clones in this sample may be carry-over from other donors' samples. V usage is TRBV5-1 and J usage is TRBJ2-2; 8 bases are shared with TRBD2. CDR3 nucleotides: TGCGCCAGCAGCCCCGGGGGGGCCTCCGGGGAGCTGTTTTTT. Its protein is CASSPGGASGELFF.